This entry concerns a single T cell receptor beta chain. The antigen remains undetermined. The data were obtained in a study of T cell responses to AZD1222 COVID-19 vaccine. The protocol was immunoSEQ multiplex PCR, while the TCRdb copy is restricted to in-frame clones and leaves out a portion. Of some 120,000 clones listed, 85% to 95% are singletons. Study-level points and caveats: Spike regions recognized by vaccine-associated CD4 TCRs spanned the protein, led by 160-218 and 743-854. Donors, mostly white British, included more females; clonal diversity was possibly underestimated.

This clonotype originated in an adult in good health. Source: peripheral blood, taken on day 0 of AZD1222 vaccination.

CDR3: CASSFGGLVSPLHF. CDR3 DNA: TGTGCCAGCAGTTTTGGGGGGTTGGTTTCACCCCTCCACTTT. This sequence joins TRBV27 and TRBJ1-6; D is perhaps TRBD1 (5 bases). V gave up 3 bases and J gave up 9 bases, with 12 bases separating them. This CDR3 is 14 amino acids long. Germline CDR1 is MNHEY and CDR2 is SMNVEV (reference sequence).